This T cell receptor (beta chain) was captured in a study of PD-L1 blockade in urothelial cancer. Turning to the study itself: The study recovered a median of roughly 150,000 T cells per blood sample.

Time point described: pretreatment peripheral blood. From germline, CDR1 is MRHNA and CDR2 SNTAGT. The CDR3 loop spans 17 amino acids. V lost 4 bases to trimming and J lost 0 bases; unmatched junction nucleotides: 6. Assay used: immunoSEQ multiplex PCR; TCRdb lists only in-frame clones, some missing. The sample has some 38,000 clones; around four fifths are singletons. The V and J genes are TRBV6-4 and TRBJ2-2, with 9 bases identical to TRBD2. The clonotype originates from a man older than 75 with urothelial cancer. The sample here was PBMCs, taken around atezolizumab (anti-PD-L1) treatment. The CDR3 is CASSAELAGTNTGELFF. The CDR3 DNA is TGTGCCAGCAGTGCCGAACTAGCGGGTACGAACACCGGGGAGCTGTTTTTT.